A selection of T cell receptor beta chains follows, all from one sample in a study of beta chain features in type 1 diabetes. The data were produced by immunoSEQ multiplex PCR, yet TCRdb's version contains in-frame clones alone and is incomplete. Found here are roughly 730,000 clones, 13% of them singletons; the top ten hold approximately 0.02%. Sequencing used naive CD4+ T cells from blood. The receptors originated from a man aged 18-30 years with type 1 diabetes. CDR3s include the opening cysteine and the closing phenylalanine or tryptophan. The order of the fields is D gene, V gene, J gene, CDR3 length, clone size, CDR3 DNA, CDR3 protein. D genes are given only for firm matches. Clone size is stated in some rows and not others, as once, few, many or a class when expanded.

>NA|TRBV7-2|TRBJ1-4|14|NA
TGTGCCAGCAGCCCCAGTCAGGGCGGAGAAAAACTGTTTTTT
CASSPSQGGEKLFF
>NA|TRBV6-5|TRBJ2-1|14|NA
TGTGCCAGCACCGACGGGGGATCCTACAATGAGCAGTTCTTC
CASTDGGSYNEQFF
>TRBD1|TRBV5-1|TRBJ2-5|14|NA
TGCGCCAGCAGTCGGGACAGGCAGCAAGAGACCCAGTACTTC
CASSRDRQQETQYF
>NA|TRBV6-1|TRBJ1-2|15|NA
TGTGCCAGCAGTTGGGGTCCTGCGGGGCTTTATGGCTACACCTTC
CASSWGPAGLYGYTF
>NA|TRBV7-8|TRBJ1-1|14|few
TGTGCCAGCAGCTTAAGGGCAGTGAACACTGAAGCTTTCTTT
CASSLRAVNTEAFF
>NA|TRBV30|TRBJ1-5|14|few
TGTGCCTGGACTCCGGGGGATAGCAATCAGCCCCAGCATTTT
CAWTPGDSNQPQHF
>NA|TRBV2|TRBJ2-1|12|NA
TGTGCCAGCAAAAGGCAGTCCAATGAGCAGTTCTTC
CASKRQSNEQFF
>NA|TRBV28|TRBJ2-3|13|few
TGTGCCAGCAGCAGGGCGGGCACAGATACGCAGTATTTT
CASSRAGTDTQYF
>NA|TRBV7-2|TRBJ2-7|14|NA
TGTGCCAGCAGCCAAGCGAGAGGGCTTGGCGAGCAGTACTTC
CASSQARGLGEQYF
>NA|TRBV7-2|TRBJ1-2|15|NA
TGTGCCAGCAGCTTAGCCCCCGTAGAGGTGAATGGCTACACCTTC
CASSLAPVEVNGYTF
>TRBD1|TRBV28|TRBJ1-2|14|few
TGTGCCAGCAGTTTAGTCCAGGGGGCCTTTGGCTACACCTTC
CASSLVQGAFGYTF
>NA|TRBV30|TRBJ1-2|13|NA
TGTGCCTGGACCGGGACGGCTAACTATGGCTACACCTTC
CAWTGTANYGYTF
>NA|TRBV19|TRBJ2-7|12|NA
TGTGCCAGTAGCCTGGCCAGGGGCGAGCAGTACTTC
CASSLARGEQYF
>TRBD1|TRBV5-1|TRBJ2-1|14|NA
TGCGCCAGCAGCTTGGCGGGGACAGTTAATGAGCAGTTCTTC
CASSLAGTVNEQFF
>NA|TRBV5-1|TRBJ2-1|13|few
TGCGCCAGCAAACTGTCTGAGGAGAATGAGCAGTTCTTC
CASKLSEENEQFF
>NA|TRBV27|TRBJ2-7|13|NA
TGTGCCAGCAGTCTGGCGGGTTCAGGGGAGCAGTACTTC
CASSLAGSGEQYF
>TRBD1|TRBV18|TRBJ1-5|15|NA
TGTGCCAGCTCACCCGGGACAGGGGTAGGTCAGCCCCAGCATTTT
CASSPGTGVGQPQHF
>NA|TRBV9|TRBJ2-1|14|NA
TGTGCCAGCAGCGTAGTAGCGGTGGACAGGGAGCAGTTCTTC
CASSVVAVDREQFF
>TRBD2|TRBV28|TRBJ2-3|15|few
TGTGCCAGCCTGAGGGGACTAGCGGCCACAGATACGCAGTATTTT
CASLRGLAATDTQYF
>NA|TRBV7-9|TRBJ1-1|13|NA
TGTGCCAGCAGCTTAGGAGTAGGCACTGAAGCTTTCTTT
CASSLGVGTEAFF